A selection of T cell receptor beta chains follows, all from one sample in a study of shared clonotypes between healthy human individuals. Generated by immunoSEQ multiplex PCR, the TCRdb table keeps only in-frame clones and is missing some. The sample consists of nearly 1 million clones, over 75% of them appearing once. Source material: memory CD4+ T cells sorted from blood. The receptors come from a man aged 18 to 29 in good health. Both conserved end residues are part of each CDR3. The D gene is left open where the match is weak. Clone size is not always given. Where it is, it says once, few, many or a class for expanded clones.

V gene	clone size	D gene	J gene	CDR3 length	CDR3 protein	CDR3 DNA
TRBV6-5	NA	NA	TRBJ1-1	13	CASSSGAGPGAFF	TGTGCCAGCAGTTCCGGGGCAGGCCCAGGAGCTTTCTTT
TRBV4-1	once	NA	TRBJ2-3	14	CASSQGSSADTQYF	TGCGCCAGCAGCCAGGGCTCTAGCGCAGATACGCAGTATTTT
TRBV7-2	NA	TRBD2	TRBJ2-7	16	CASSLAGLAGSYEQYF	TGTGCCAGCAGCTTAGCGGGACTAGCGGGGTCCTACGAGCAGTACTTC
TRBV7-2	NA	TRBD2	TRBJ2-5	15	CASSNSGGAWETQYF	TGTGCCAGCAGTAATAGCGGGGGGGCCTGGGAGACCCAGTACTTC
TRBV29-1	NA	TRBD1	TRBJ1-1	12	CSVGQGGTEAFF	TGCAGCGTTGGACAGGGAGGGACTGAAGCTTTCTTT
TRBV14	few	NA	TRBJ2-4	15	CASSQGQRTKNIQYF	TGTGCCAGCAGCCAAGGGCAGAGAACCAAAAACATTCAGTACTTC
TRBV19	few	TRBD2	TRBJ2-3	13	CARLAGASDTQYF	TGTGCCAGGCTAGCGGGAGCATCAGATACGCAGTATTTT
TRBV7-9	many	TRBD1	TRBJ2-5	12	CATRTGEETQYF	TGTGCCACCAGAACAGGGGAGGAGACCCAGTACTTC
TRBV7-9	NA	NA	TRBJ1-2	14	CASSETGLNYGYTF	TGTGCCAGCAGCGAGACAGGTCTTAACTATGGCTACACCTTC
TRBV19	NA	TRBD1	TRBJ1-5	16	CASSIEGTGGGQPQHF	TGTGCCAGTAGTATAGAGGGGACAGGGGGCGGACAGCCCCAGCATTTT
TRBV7-2	NA	TRBD2	TRBJ2-2	15	CASGRNSGGAGELFF	TGTGCCAGCGGAAGGAATAGCGGGGGAGCTGGGGAGCTGTTTTTT
TRBV9	NA	NA	TRBJ2-3	15	CASSADGYSTDTQYF	TGTGCCAGCAGCGCGGACGGATATAGCACAGATACGCAGTATTTT